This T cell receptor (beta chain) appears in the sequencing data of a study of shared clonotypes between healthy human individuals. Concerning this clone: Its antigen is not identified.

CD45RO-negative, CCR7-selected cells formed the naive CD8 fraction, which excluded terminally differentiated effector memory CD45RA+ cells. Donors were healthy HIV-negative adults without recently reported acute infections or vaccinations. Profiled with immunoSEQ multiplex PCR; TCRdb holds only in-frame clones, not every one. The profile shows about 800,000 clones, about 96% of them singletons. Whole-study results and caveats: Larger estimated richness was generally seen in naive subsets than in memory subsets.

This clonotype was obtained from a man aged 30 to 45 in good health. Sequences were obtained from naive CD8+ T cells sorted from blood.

The CDR3 here is CASTPQGTVEAFF. The CDR3 nucleotides are TGTGCCAGCACCCCACAAGGGACAGTTGAAGCTTTCTTT. V gene TRBV7-6 combines with J gene TRBJ1-1, with 7 bases fitting TRBD1. Germline CDR1 and CDR2: SGHVS and FNYEAQ. The CDR3 covers 13 residues. The V and J ends lost 7 bases and 7 bases, in that order; junction bases with no gene match: 9.